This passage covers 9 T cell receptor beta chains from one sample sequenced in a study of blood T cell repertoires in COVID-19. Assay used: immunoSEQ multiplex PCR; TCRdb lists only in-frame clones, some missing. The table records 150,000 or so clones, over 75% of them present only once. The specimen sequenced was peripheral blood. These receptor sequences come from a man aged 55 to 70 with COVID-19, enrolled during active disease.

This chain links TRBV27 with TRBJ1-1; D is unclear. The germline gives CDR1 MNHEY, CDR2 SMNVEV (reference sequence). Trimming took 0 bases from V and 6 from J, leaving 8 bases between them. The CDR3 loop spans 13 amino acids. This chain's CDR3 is CASSLSFNSEAFF. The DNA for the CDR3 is TGTGCCAGCAGTTTATCGTTCAATTCTGAAGCTTTCTTT.

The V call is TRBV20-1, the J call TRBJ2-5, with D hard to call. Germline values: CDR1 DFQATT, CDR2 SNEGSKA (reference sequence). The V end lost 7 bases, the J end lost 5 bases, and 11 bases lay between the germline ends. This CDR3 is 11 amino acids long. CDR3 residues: CSGLVQETQYF. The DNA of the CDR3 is TGCAGTGGACTCGTCCAGGAGACCCAGTACTTC.

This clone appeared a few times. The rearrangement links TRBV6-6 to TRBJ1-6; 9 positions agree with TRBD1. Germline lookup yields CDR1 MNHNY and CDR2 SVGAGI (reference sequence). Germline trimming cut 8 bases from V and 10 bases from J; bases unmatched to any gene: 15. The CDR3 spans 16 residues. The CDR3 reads CASRTITGTGQSPLHF. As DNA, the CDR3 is TGTGCCAGCCGAACTATTACCGGGACAGGGCAGTCACCCCTCCACTTT.

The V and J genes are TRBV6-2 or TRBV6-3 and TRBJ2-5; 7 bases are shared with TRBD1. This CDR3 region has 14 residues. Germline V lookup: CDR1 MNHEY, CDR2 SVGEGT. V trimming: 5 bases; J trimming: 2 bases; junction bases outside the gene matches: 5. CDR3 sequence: CASSQRQGQETQYF. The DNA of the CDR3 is TGTGCCAGCAGTCAAAGACAGGGTCAAGAGACCCAGTACTTC.

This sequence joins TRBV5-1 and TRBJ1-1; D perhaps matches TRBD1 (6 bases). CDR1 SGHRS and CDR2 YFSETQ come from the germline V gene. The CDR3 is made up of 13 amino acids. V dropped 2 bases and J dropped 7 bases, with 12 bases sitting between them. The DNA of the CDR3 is TGCGCCAGCAGCTTAGGACAGCCCGGTGAAGCTTTCTTT. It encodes CASSLGQPGEAFF.

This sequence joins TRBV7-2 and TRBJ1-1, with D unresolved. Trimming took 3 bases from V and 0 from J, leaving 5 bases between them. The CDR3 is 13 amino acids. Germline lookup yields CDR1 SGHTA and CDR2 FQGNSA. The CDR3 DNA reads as TGTGCCAGCAGCTTTCAAATGAACACTGAAGCTTTCTTT. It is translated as CASSFQMNTEAFF.

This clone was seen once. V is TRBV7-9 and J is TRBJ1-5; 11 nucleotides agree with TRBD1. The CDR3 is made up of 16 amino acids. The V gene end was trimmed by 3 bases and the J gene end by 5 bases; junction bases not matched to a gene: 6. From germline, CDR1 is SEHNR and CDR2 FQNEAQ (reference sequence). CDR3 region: CASSFSDRGLYQPQHF. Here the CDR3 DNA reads TGTGCCAGCAGCTTCTCGGACAGGGGGCTTTATCAGCCCCAGCATTTT.

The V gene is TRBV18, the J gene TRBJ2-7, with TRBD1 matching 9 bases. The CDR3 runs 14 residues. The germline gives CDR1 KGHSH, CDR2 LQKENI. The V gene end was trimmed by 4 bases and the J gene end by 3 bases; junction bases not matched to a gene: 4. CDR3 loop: CASSQDRGRYEQYF. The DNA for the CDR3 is TGTGCCAGCTCACAGGACAGGGGTCGCTACGAGCAGTACTTC.

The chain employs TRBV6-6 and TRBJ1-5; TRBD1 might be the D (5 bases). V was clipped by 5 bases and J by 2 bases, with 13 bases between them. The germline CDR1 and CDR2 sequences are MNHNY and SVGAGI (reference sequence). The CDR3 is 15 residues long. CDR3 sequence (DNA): TGTGCCAGCAGTCCCGGGAGAGGGGGCAATCAGCCCCAGCATTTT. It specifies CASSPGRGGNQPQHF.